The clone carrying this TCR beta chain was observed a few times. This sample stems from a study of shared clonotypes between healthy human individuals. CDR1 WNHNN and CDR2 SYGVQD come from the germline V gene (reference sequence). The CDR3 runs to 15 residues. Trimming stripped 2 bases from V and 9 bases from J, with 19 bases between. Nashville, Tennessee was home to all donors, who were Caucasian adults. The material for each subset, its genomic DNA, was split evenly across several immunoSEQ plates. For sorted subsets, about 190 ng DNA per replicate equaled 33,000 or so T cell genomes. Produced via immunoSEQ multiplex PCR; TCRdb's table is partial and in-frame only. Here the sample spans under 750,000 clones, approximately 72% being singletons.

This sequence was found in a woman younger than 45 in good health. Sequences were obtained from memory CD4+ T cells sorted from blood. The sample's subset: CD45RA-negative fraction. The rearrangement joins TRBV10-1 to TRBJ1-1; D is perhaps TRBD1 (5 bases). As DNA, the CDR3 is TGCGCCAGCAGTGAGAGTGAGGGAAGGGGAACGAAAGCTTTCTTT. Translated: CASSESEGRGTKAFF.